This T cell receptor (beta chain) was found in a study of cytomegalovirus exposure and HLA in healthy donors. 13 Jbeta primers and 60 Vbeta primers were used for the PCR. Generated by immunoSEQ multiplex PCR, the TCRdb table keeps only in-frame clones and is missing some. The sample lists fewer than 300,000 clones, under 90% seen once, with less than 0.4% in the top ten. CDR3 length: 17 residues. Germline CDR1 is SEHNR and CDR2 is FQNEAQ (reference sequence). The germline V and J ends were trimmed by 4 bases and 5 bases, with 21 bases remaining between them. The chain uses TRBV7-9 and TRBJ1-5; D is perhaps TRBD1 (5 bases). The sequence was collected from a girl aged 2 to 9 in good health and CMV-seronegative. The sample consisted of PBMCs. CDR3 DNA sequence: TGTGCCAGCAGCTCCTCGAAGGGAGGCAGGGCCTATCAGCCCCAGCATTTT. Amino acid sequence: CASSSSKGGRAYQPQHF. Based on the CDR3 plus reference TRBV7-9 and TRBJ1-5, the full variable domain is DTGVSQNPRHKITKRGQNVTFRCDPISEHNRLYWYRQTLGQGPEFLTYFQNEAQLEKSRLLSDRFSAERPKGSFSTLEIQRTEQGDSAMYLCASSSSKGGRAYQPQHFGDGTRLSIL.